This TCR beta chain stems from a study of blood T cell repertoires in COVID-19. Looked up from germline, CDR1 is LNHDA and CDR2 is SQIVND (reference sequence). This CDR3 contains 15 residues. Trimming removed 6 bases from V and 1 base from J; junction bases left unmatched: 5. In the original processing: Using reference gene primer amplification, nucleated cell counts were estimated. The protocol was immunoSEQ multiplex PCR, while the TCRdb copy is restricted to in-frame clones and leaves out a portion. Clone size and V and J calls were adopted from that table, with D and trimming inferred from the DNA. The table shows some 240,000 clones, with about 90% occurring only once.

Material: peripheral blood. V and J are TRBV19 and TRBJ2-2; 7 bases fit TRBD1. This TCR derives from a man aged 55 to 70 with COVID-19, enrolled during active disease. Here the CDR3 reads CASSLDRLNTGELFF. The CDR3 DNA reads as TGTGCCAGTAGCCTGGACAGGTTGAACACCGGGGAGCTGTTTTTT.